Given below is one TCR beta chain in context. In Seattle, patients joined the study during active infection and were tracked longitudinally. Method: immunoSEQ multiplex PCR; TCRdb's copy keeps in-frame clones and lacks some. In the table there are about 480,000 clones, 85% to 90% of which are singletons. V shed 0 bases and J shed 0 bases, with 9 bases lying between them. CDR1 and CDR2 (germline): MNHEY, SVGAGI. The length of the CDR3 is 16 residues. This entry comes from a study of blood T cell repertoires in COVID-19. The wider study: Acute and convalescent COVID-19 samples came from the United States, Italy and Spain. Sample material is recorded as cDNA or gDNA derived from T cells, B-cell-depleted T cells, or PBMCs.

The clonotype comes from a woman between 50 and 59 years old with COVID-19, enrolled during active disease. The chain joins TRBV6-5 to TRBJ1-3; D not resolved. The source material was peripheral blood. The CDR3 DNA sequence: TGTGCCAGCAGTTACTCGGGCTCCCGCTCTGGAAACACCATATATTTT. Amino acids: CASSYSGSRSGNTIYF.